These 10 T cell receptor beta chains originate from one sample sequenced in a study of blood T cell repertoires in COVID-19. Assay: immunoSEQ multiplex PCR; the TCRdb copy retains only in-frame clones and omits some. The table shows about 35,000 clones, with about 80% occurring only once. Sequencing was performed on peripheral blood. The receptors derive from a man aged 45 to 65 with acute or convalescent COVID-19.

This clone has only a few counts. V is TRBV29-1 and J is TRBJ2-7; no firm D call. Germline values: CDR1 SQVTM, CDR2 ANQGSEA. This CDR3 has 13 residues. The V end was cut by 2 bases, the J end by 5 bases, with 13 bases between. The CDR3 sequence is CSVESRRGNEQYF. In DNA, the CDR3 is TGCAGCGTTGAAAGCCGACGAGGCAACGAGCAGTACTTC.

The CDR3 region is CASSQTSGHYNEQFF. DNA of the CDR3: TGTGCCAGCAGCCAAACTAGCGGGCATTACAATGAGCAGTTCTTC. The gene calls are TRBV5-4 and TRBJ2-1; 9 nucleotides align to TRBD2. The junction had 6 bases not matched to a gene; V was cut back by 4 bases and J by 4 bases. CDR3 length equals 15 residues. Germline-derived CDR1 and CDR2 are SGHNT and YYREEE (reference sequence).

The V and J genes are TRBV7-2 and TRBJ1-5; TRBD1 matches 8 bases. V trimming: 1 base; J trimming: 5 bases; junction bases outside the gene matches: 4. CDR1 is SGHTA and CDR2 is FQGNSA in the germline V gene. This CDR3 region has 15 residues. The CDR3 nucleotides read TGTGCCAGCAGCTTAGTCAGGGGGCTGCATCAGCCCCAGCATTTT. It translates to CASSLVRGLHQPQHF. Combining the CDR3 with reference TRBV7-2 and TRBJ1-5 gives the whole variable domain GAGVSQSPSNKVTEKGKDVELRCDPISGHTALYWYRQSLGQGLEFLIYFQGNSAPDKSGLPSDRFSAERTGGSVSTLTIQRTQQEDSAVYLCASSLVRGLHQPQHFGDGTRLSIL.

The table lists this clone with a count of one. The chain carries TRBV9 and TRBJ1-2, with a weak D call TRBD1 (6 bases). V lost 4 bases and J 8 bases, leaving 15 bases between the germline ends. The CDR3 is 13 amino acids. Germline V gene lookup returns CDR1 SGDLS and CDR2 YYNGEE. In nucleotides, the CDR3 is TGTGCCAGCAGCCTCGACGGGGGGCAAGGCTACACCTTC. Its protein product is CASSLDGGQGYTF.

This rearrangement joins TRBV27 to TRBJ2-7; 9 positions agree with TRBD1. CDR1 is MNHEY and CDR2 is SMNVEV in the germline V gene (reference sequence). V was clipped by 1 base and J by 3 bases; unmatched bases: 19. The CDR3 has 20 amino acids. CDR3 DNA: TGTGCCAGCAGTTTATGGGGCCCGGGACAGGGACTGCTTCTGGGCTACGAGCAGTACTTC. It is translated as CASSLWGPGQGLLLGYEQYF.

J is TRBJ1-6 and V is TRBV18, with 10 bases identical to TRBD1. Per the germline V gene, CDR1 is KGHSH and CDR2 is LQKENI. The ends lost 1 base at V and 10 bases at J; junction bases unmatched: 4. The CDR3 has 15 amino acids. In DNA, the CDR3 is TGTGCCAGCTCACCACGGGACAGGGGACAGTCACCCCTCCACTTT. Translating gives CASSPRDRGQSPLHF.

CDR3 region: CASSRWGSGSVSYEQYF. CDR3 sequence (DNA): TGCGCCAGCAGCCGGTGGGGTAGCGGGAGTGTCTCCTACGAGCAGTACTTC. The chain combines TRBV5-1 with TRBJ2-7; 9 nucleotides align to TRBD2. Germline-derived CDR1 and CDR2 are SGHRS and YFSETQ. The CDR3 extends over 17 amino acids. With V trimmed by 4 bases and J by 0 bases, 11 bases remained unmatched.

The chain joins TRBV5-1 to TRBJ2-5, with D maybe TRBD1 (6 bases). Trimming took off 0 bases at V and 2 bases at J, with 11 bases between the two ends. Per the germline V gene, CDR1 is SGHRS and CDR2 is YFSETQ. CDR3 length equals 15 residues. The CDR3 region is CASSLGAGEQETQYF. CDR3 DNA: TGCGCCAGCAGCTTGGGGGCAGGGGAACAAGAGACCCAGTACTTC.

This clone has a handful of counts. The chain has TRBV5-6 and TRBJ2-7; the match to TRBD1 covers 10 bases. V trimming: 3 bases; J trimming: 6 bases; junction bases outside the gene matches: 6. The length of the CDR3 is 14 residues. CDR1 and CDR2 from the germline V gene are SGHDT and YYEEEE. The CDR3, as DNA: TGTGCCAGCAGCTGGGACCGGGACAGGGGCGAGCAGTACTTC. Its protein product is CASSWDRDRGEQYF.

The CDR3 spells CASSPDAVRTDTQYF. The DNA for the CDR3 is TGTGCCAGCAGCCCTGACGCGGTTCGCACAGATACGCAGTATTTT. V usage is TRBV3-1 (or the pseudogene TRBV3-2) and J usage is TRBJ2-3; no clear D gene. Per the germline V gene, CDR1 is LGHDT and CDR2 is YNNKEL (reference sequence). The ends were cut back, 4 bases at V and 1 base at J, with 12 bases in the middle. This CDR3 comprises 15 residues.